This T cell receptor (beta chain) was documented in a study of shared clonotypes between healthy human individuals. Original analysis: Junction-only immunoSEQ data arrived without quality scores, meaning filtering differed. Repertoires were generated with immunoSEQ multiplex PCR, while TCRdb's copy carries only in-frame clones and drops some. Clonal size and the V and J genes are those of that table, whereas D and trimming came from the DNA. Among about 490,000 clones listed, 76% were seen once. Without sorting, samples used tens of millions of PBMCs for genomic DNA. Germline V gene sequence: CDR1 MDHEN, CDR2 SYDVKM. The ends were cut back, 6 bases at V and 0 bases at J, with 12 bases in the middle. The CDR3 has 14 residues. Note on this clone: The same CDR3 arises from other DNA sequences in this sample as well.

The source material was PBMCs. The J gene is TRBJ2-7, the V gene TRBV28; tentatively, D is TRBD1 or TRBD2 (5 bases each). This sequence originates from a woman aged 40 to 50 in good health. Some clones in this sample may be carry-over from other donors' samples. The CDR3 reads CASRTSGSSYEQYF. The DNA for the CDR3 is TGTGCCAGCAGGACATCAGGGAGCTCCTACGAGCAGTACTTC.